These 30 T cell receptor beta chains came from one sample sequenced in a study of spatial heterogeneity in lung cancer. TCRdb fed the 5' RACE reads into MiXCR, producing one record per CDR3 protein. The sample carries about 36,000 distinct CDR3 sequences, more than 6.5% recorded once. Time point specified: blood at routine non-recurrence follow-up after resection. The sequencing used PBMCs, collected at follow-up. These receptors came from a male donor with early-stage non-small cell lung cancer.

Ten or more counts support this clonotype. V gene TRBV30 combines with J gene TRBJ2-7, with D unclear. The V gene lost 4 bases and the J gene lost 4 bases, with 11 bases spanning the gap. The CDR3 runs to 12 residues. CDR1 and CDR2 (germline): GTSNPN, SVGIG (reference sequence). The CDR3 nucleotides are TGTGCCTGGAAGGGCTCCAATTACGAGCAGTACTTC. Its translation is CAWKGSNYEQYF. Together with reference TRBV30 and TRBJ2-7, the CDR3 gives the full variable domain: SQTIHQWPATLVQPVGSPLSLECTVEGTSNPNLYWYRQAAGRGLQLLFYSVGIGQISSEVPQNLSASRPQDRQFILSSKKLLLSDSGFYLCAWKGSNYEQYFGPGTRLTVT.

The chain has TRBV7-6 and TRBJ2-1, with 10 bases matching TRBD2. Germline lookup yields CDR1 SGHVS and CDR2 FNYEAQ. This CDR3 spans 14 amino acids. The V segment lost 5 bases and the J segment 9 bases; nucleotides outside the gene matches: 7. CDR3 in amino acids: CASSDPGLAFEQFF. Written as DNA, the CDR3 is TGTGCCAGCAGCGATCCGGGACTAGCGTTTGAGCAGTTCTTC.

In its sample, this clonotype was seen many times. The rearrangement uses TRBV11-2 and TRBJ1-1, with D possibly TRBD1 on 6 matching bases. Trimming stripped 5 bases from V and 4 bases from J, with 14 bases between. The length of the CDR3 is 14 residues. Germline values: CDR1 SGHAT, CDR2 FQNNGV. The CDR3: CASSLDSAGTEAFF. The CDR3 DNA follows: TGTGCCAGCAGCCTGGACAGCGCAGGCACTGAAGCTTTCTTT.

This clonotype was observed a few times. This chain connects TRBV27 to TRBJ2-4; 7 nucleotides agree with TRBD2. V shed 5 bases, J shed 4 bases, and the junction held 5 bases outside the gene matches. The CDR3 contains 14 residues. Germline V gene lookup returns CDR1 MNHEY and CDR2 SMNVEV (reference sequence). The CDR3: CASSPGLDKNIQYF. The CDR3 nucleotides read TGTGCCAGCAGTCCCGGACTAGATAAAAACATTCAGTACTTC.

The table lists this clonotype with a few counts. The V gene is TRBV7-2, the J gene TRBJ1-4; tentative D call: TRBD1 (5 bases). The CDR3 sequence is 14 residues long. Germline assignment: CDR1 SGHTA and CDR2 FQGNSA. V was cut by 6 bases and J by 7 bases, with 15 bases left in between. The CDR3 loop reads CASRRGARGEKLFF. CDR3 coding DNA: TGTGCCAGCAGACGAGGGGCAAGGGGTGAAAAACTGTTTTTT.

This clonotype was observed at least ten times. The chain combines TRBV2 with TRBJ1-2, with D perhaps TRBD1 (5 bases). The CDR3 length is 13 residues. Trimming took 7 bases from V and 2 from J, leaving 11 bases between them. Germline V gives CDR1 SNHLY, CDR2 FYNNEI. CDR3 in DNA: TGTGCCAGCACTGCAGGGCCCAACTATGGCTACACCTTC. Translation: CASTAGPNYGYTF.

This clonotype was detected many times. In DNA, the CDR3 is TGTGCCAGCAGCCCCTTGACAGGGGACTACGAGCAGTACTTC. It codes for CASSPLTGDYEQYF. The chain is built from TRBV7-9 and TRBJ2-7, with 8 nucleotides matching TRBD1. V shed 5 bases and J 3 bases; nucleotides not matched to a gene: 6. From germline, CDR1 is SEHNR and CDR2 FQNEAQ (reference sequence). The CDR3 is 14 amino acids.

This clonotype was observed many times. Here the CDR3 reads CASSLVGQTNTGELFF. The CDR3 nucleotides are TGTGCCAGCAGCTTAGTCGGACAGACGAACACCGGGGAGCTGTTTTTT. This chain uses TRBV7-9 with TRBJ2-2, with a possible D match to TRBD1 (6 bases). The germline V gene has CDR1 SEHNR and CDR2 FQNEAQ (reference sequence). The V end was cut by 1 base, the J end by 0 bases, with 9 bases between. The CDR3 runs 16 residues.

This clonotype came up many times. The rearrangement uses TRBV20-1 and TRBJ2-3; 8 positions agree with TRBD2. Trimming at V came to 3 bases and at J to 3 bases, leaving 5 bases not matched to a gene. CDR3 length: 14 amino acids. Germline CDR1 and CDR2: DFQATT and SNEGSKA (reference sequence). DNA of the CDR3: TGCAGTGCTAGTGCCGGGGGGGAGACAGATACGCAGTATTTT. Protein product: CSASAGGETDTQYF.

Of note for this clonotype: A much more abundant neighbour one base away suggests this may be a read error. No conserved phenylalanine or tryptophan is present at the end of the CDR3, so a read error is the likely explanation. CDR3 nucleotides: TGTGCCAGCGTACGGAGGATGAACACTGAAGCTTTCTTA. Translating gives CASVRRMNTEAFL. The chain recombines TRBV11-2 with TRBJ1-1; D is uncertain. The germline gives CDR1 SGHAT, CDR2 FQNNGV. The CDR3 loop spans 13 amino acids. V was shortened by 8 bases and J by 0 bases, with 10 bases between the two germline ends.

This clonotype was counted many times. The chain is built from TRBV7-9 and TRBJ2-6; 8 bases map to TRBD1. Germline V gene lookup returns CDR1 SEHNR and CDR2 FQNEAQ (reference sequence). This CDR3 is built from 20 residues. The V gene end was trimmed by 3 bases and the J gene end by 0 bases; junction bases not matched to a gene: 13. Here the CDR3 DNA reads TGTGCCAGCAGCTTCCGACAGGGGAAATCCTTATTCTCTGGGGCCAACGTCCTGACTTTC. Its protein product is CASSFRQGKSLFSGANVLTF. The whole variable domain, filled in from reference TRBV7-9 and TRBJ2-6, reads DTGVSQNPRHKITKRGQNVTFRCDPISEHNRLYWYRQTLGQGPEFLTYFQNEAQLEKSRLLSDRFSAERPKGSFSTLEIQRTEQGDSAMYLCASSFRQGKSLFSGANVLTFGAGSRLTVL.

This clonotype was observed many times. This chain links TRBV6-5 with TRBJ1-2; tentative D call: TRBD1 (6 bases). The germline V and J ends were trimmed by 6 bases and 2 bases, with 16 bases remaining between them. Germline CDR1 is MNHEY and CDR2 is SVGAGI. The CDR3 has 15 amino acids. The CDR3 sequence is CASRFLGGRNYGYTF. In DNA, the CDR3 is TGTGCCAGCAGGTTCCTGGGGGGCCGGAACTATGGCTACACCTTC.

This clonotype was seen many times. V and J are TRBV7-3 and TRBJ2-2, with D perhaps TRBD1 (5 bases). The germline gives CDR1 SGHTA, CDR2 FQGTGA. Trimming removed 5 bases at V and 4 bases at J, with 17 bases between. The CDR3 spans 16 residues. The CDR3 DNA follows: TGTGCCAGCAGCAGGGGCGGCGCCGCTATCACCGGGGAGCTGTTTTTT. Translated: CASSRGGAAITGELFF.

This chain links TRBV7-3 with TRBJ2-3, with unresolved D. The ends were cut back, 5 bases at V and 1 base at J, with 10 bases in the middle. The CDR3 covers 14 residues. CDR1 is SGHTA and CDR2 is FQGTGA in the germline V gene. For the CDR3, the DNA is TGTGCCAGCAGCCAAGGGCTTGGCACAGATACGCAGTATTTT. It yields the protein CASSQGLGTDTQYF.

This clonotype was picked up many times. The chain uses TRBV6-5 and TRBJ2-2, with D hard to call. CDR1 is MNHEY, CDR2 SVGAGI, per germline. The CDR3 spans 14 residues. The V gene lost 4 bases and the J gene lost 3 bases, with 9 bases spanning the gap. For the CDR3, the DNA is TGTGCCAGCAGTTTCATTCAGGACACCGGGGAGCTGTTTTTT. The encoded protein is CASSFIQDTGELFF.

The table lists this clonotype with a count of one. This could be a read error, since a much larger clone is one nucleotide away. This chain links TRBV2 with TRBJ2-7; no clear D gene. There are 15 residues in the CDR3. Germline CDR1 and CDR2: SNHLY and FYNNEI. The CDR3 bases are TGTGTCAGCAGTGATAGCCCCTTGAGCTCCTACGAGCAGTACTTC. Translated: CVSSDSPLSSYEQYF.

This clonotype occurred many times. This sequence joins TRBV27 and TRBJ1-3; no reliable D call. Per germline, CDR1 MNHEY and CDR2 SMNVEV (reference sequence). CDR3 length equals 16 residues. Trimming took 5 bases from V and 0 from J, leaving 14 bases between them. Written as DNA, the CDR3 is TGTGCCAGCAGTCCGGCCTTCCTCAACTCTGGAAACACCATATATTTT. Its protein product is CASSPAFLNSGNTIYF.

This clonotype was counted between two and nine times. The chain links TRBV6-1 to TRBJ1-5, with D hard to call. V dropped 2 bases and J dropped 3 bases, with 11 bases sitting between them. The CDR3 is 15 residues long. Germline-derived CDR1 and CDR2 are MNHNS and SASEGT. CDR3 residues: CASSEFVAVNQPQHF. CDR3 DNA: TGTGCCAGCAGTGAATTCGTGGCCGTCAATCAGCCCCAGCATTTT.

In its sample, this clonotype was seen many times. This rearrangement joins TRBV5-6 to TRBJ2-1, with 8 positions matching TRBD1. Germline CDR1 and CDR2: SGHDT and YYEEEE. This CDR3 region has 14 residues. The J segment lost 7 bases and the V segment lost 8 bases, leaving 11 bases of the junction unmatched. The CDR3 spells CASFGQGAWNEQFF. For the CDR3, the DNA is TGTGCCAGTTTCGGGCAGGGGGCCTGGAATGAGCAGTTCTTC.

In this sample, this clonotype turned up many times. J is TRBJ2-5 and V is TRBV14; D gene uncertain. This CDR3 contains 14 residues. Germline V gives CDR1 SGHDN, CDR2 FVKESK. Trimming removed 7 bases at V and 6 bases at J, with 18 bases between. The CDR3 is CASTSVIRRKTQYF. The CDR3 DNA reads as TGTGCCAGCACCTCAGTTATTCGGAGAAAGACCCAGTACTTC.

This clonotype was recorded at least ten times. This chain links TRBV3-1 with TRBJ2-3, with D unclear. The germline V gene has CDR1 LGHDT and CDR2 YNNKEL (reference sequence). V lost 1 base and J 4 bases, leaving 6 bases between the germline ends. This CDR3 spans 13 amino acids. CDR3 amino acids: CASSQGRSDTQYF. CDR3 DNA sequence: TGTGCCAGCAGCCAAGGGCGGTCAGATACGCAGTATTTT.

Many counts were recorded for this clonotype. The J gene is TRBJ2-2, the V gene TRBV3-1, with TRBD1 matching over 12 bases. V shed 6 bases, J shed 4 bases, and the junction held 6 bases outside the gene matches. This CDR3 region has 16 residues. Germline lookup yields CDR1 LGHDT and CDR2 YNNKEL (reference sequence). In nucleotides, the CDR3 is TGTGCCAGCAGACCGGGACAGGGGGCGATCACCGGGGAGCTGTTTTTT. This sequence encodes CASRPGQGAITGELFF.

In regard to this clonotype: A much bigger clone sits one base away, suggesting this may be a read error. The chain recombines TRBV7-2 with TRBJ1-2, with D unresolved. The CDR3 is 14 residues long. The germline V gene has CDR1 SGHTA and CDR2 FQGNSA. DNA of the CDR3: TGTGTCAGCAGCTACGGGGAAGCTAACTATGGCTACACCTTC. This codes for CVSSYGEANYGYTF. Full variable domain (missing parts from reference TRBV7-2 and TRBJ1-2): GAGVSQSPSNKVTEKGKDVELRCDPISGHTALYWYRQSLGQGLEFLIYFQGNSAPDKSGLPSDRFSAERTGGSVSTLTIQRTQQEDSAVYLCVSSYGEANYGYTFGSGTRLTVV.

This clonotype was seen many times. The V gene is TRBV10-2, the J gene TRBJ2-7, with 7 bases identical to TRBD2. This CDR3 is 14 amino acids long. From germline, CDR1 is WSHSY and CDR2 SAAADI. The ends lost 8 bases at V and 3 bases at J; junction bases unmatched: 10. The CDR3 coding sequence is TGCGCCAGCTCGGGATTGGGAGGGGACTACGAGCAGTACTTC. Amino acid sequence: CASSGLGGDYEQYF.

This clonotype was seen at least ten times. The V and J genes are TRBV12-3 or TRBV12-4 and TRBJ2-1, with 7 bases matching TRBD2. The V gene end was trimmed by 0 bases and the J gene end by 4 bases; junction bases not matched to a gene: 3. The CDR3 runs 15 residues. The CDR3 sequence: CASSLAGGVYNEQFF. The CDR3 DNA follows: TGTGCCAGCAGTTTAGCGGGGGGGGTGTACAATGAGCAGTTCTTC.

This clonotype was counted many times. The V gene is TRBV24-1, the J gene TRBJ1-2; 9 bases match TRBD1. Trimming at V came to 3 bases and at J to 8 bases, leaving 6 bases not matched to a gene. The V gene's germline CDR1 is KGHDR and CDR2 SFDVKD. This CDR3 has 14 residues. The CDR3 region is CATSDPRQGDGYTF. The CDR3 DNA follows: TGTGCCACCAGTGATCCCCGACAGGGGGACGGCTACACCTTC.

This clonotype was counted ten times or more. The DNA of the CDR3 is TGTGCCAGCAGCCATAAGAGGAGGAAGACTGAAGCTTTCTTT. Translation: CASSHKRRKTEAFF. This chain links TRBV14 with TRBJ1-1; D gene uncertain. V lost 3 bases and J 5 bases, leaving 13 bases between the germline ends. Germline values: CDR1 SGHDN, CDR2 FVKESK. The CDR3 is 14 residues long.

Many counts were recorded for this clonotype. The genes are TRBV20-1 and TRBJ2-6; 8 positions match TRBD2. The germline V gene has CDR1 DFQATT and CDR2 SNEGSKA (reference sequence). V lost 2 bases to trimming and J lost 0 bases; unmatched junction nucleotides: 3. The CDR3 runs 16 residues. In nucleotides, the CDR3 is TGCAGTGCTAGAAGGCGGGGGGACTCTGGGGCCAACGTCCTGACTTTC. Amino acids: CSARRRGDSGANVLTF.

The table lists this clonotype with many counts. This chain connects TRBV5-1 to TRBJ2-3, with TRBD1 matching 7 bases. V lost 4 bases, J lost 6 bases, and 17 bases stayed unmatched. Germline V gene lookup returns CDR1 SGHRS and CDR2 YFSETQ. The CDR3 is 17 amino acids. The CDR3 loop is CASSPHTEGAGRDTQYF. CDR3 nucleotide sequence: TGCGCCAGCAGCCCCCATACCGAGGGGGCCGGTAGGGATACGCAGTATTTT.

This clonotype was counted ten times or more. This CDR3 is CASSSLTSMGYTF. The CDR3 bases are TGTGCCAGCAGTTCACTTACCTCTATGGGCTACACCTTC. This chain connects TRBV12-3 or TRBV12-4 to TRBJ1-2; D unclear. Deletions cut 4 bases from V and 8 bases from J, with 14 bases between. The CDR3 covers 13 residues.